The entry that follows covers one T cell receptor beta chain sequence. This sample is part of a study of shared clonotypes between healthy human individuals. Assay used: immunoSEQ multiplex PCR; TCRdb lists only in-frame clones, some missing. Altogether more than 2 million clones are present, 93% being singletons, with the ten largest covering more than 1.5%. From germline, CDR1 is LGHNA and CDR2 YSLEER. Trimming pared 4 bases from V and 3 bases from J, leaving 15 bases between. The CDR3 length is 16 residues. Naive CD8 cells comprised CD45RO-negative, CCR7-positively selected cells, excluding terminally differentiated effector memory CD45RA+ cells.

The TCR was taken from a man younger than 30 in good health. Some clones in this sample may be carry-over from other donors' samples. The sequencing sample was made of naive CD8+ T cells from PBMCs. The gene calls are TRBV4-3 and TRBJ2-2, with D possibly called TRBD1 or TRBD2 (6 bases each). CDR3 loop: CASSPRSGAYTGELFF. CDR3 DNA: TGCGCCAGCAGCCCCCGGTCGGGGGCGTACACCGGGGAGCTGTTTTTT.